The next 30 T cell receptor beta chains were all read from a single sample in a study of CD8+ T cells in alopecia areata. In each case, RNA was isolated and then reverse transcribed into cDNA as the sequencing template. Assay: immunoSEQ multiplex PCR; the TCRdb copy retains only in-frame clones and omits some. Counted here are roughly 250,000 clones, roughly two thirds occurring once; the ten biggest clones make up 1% to 1.5%. The sample consisted of CD4+ T cells sorted from blood, taken at week 0. The receptors were gathered from a human donor with alopecia areata.

The chain combines TRBV7-2 with TRBJ2-1, with D unresolved. The CDR3 is made up of 17 amino acids. Germline assignment: CDR1 SGHTA and CDR2 FQGNSA. Trimming took 4 bases from V and 3 from J, leaving 19 bases between them. The CDR3 loop reads CASSWRKVGLVYNEQFF. CDR3 DNA sequence: TGTGCCAGCAGCTGGCGGAAAGTCGGGCTAGTCTACAATGAGCAGTTCTTC. The variable domain in full, with the rest retrieved from reference TRBV7-2 and TRBJ2-1, is GAGVSQSPSNKVTEKGKDVELRCDPISGHTALYWYRQSLGQGLEFLIYFQGNSAPDKSGLPSDRFSAERTGGSVSTLTIQRTQQEDSAVYLCASSWRKVGLVYNEQFFGPGTRLTVL.

The rearrangement joins TRBV10-3 to TRBJ2-5; D is ambiguous. Trimming left V 0 bases short and J 5 bases short, with 7 bases between. This CDR3 contains 13 residues. Germline values: CDR1 ENHRY, CDR2 SYGVKD. CDR3 nucleotides: TGTGCCATCAGTGAGTCGATGCGCGAGACCCAGTACTTC. Encoded protein: CAISESMRETQYF.

The table lists this clone with a few counts. The chain recombines TRBV9 with TRBJ2-2, with D perhaps TRBD1 (5 bases). This CDR3 spans 14 amino acids. Germline CDR1 reads SGDLS; CDR2 reads YYNGEE. V lost 4 bases to trimming and J lost 1 base, with 8 bases between them. CDR3 sequence reads: CASSPTGNTGELFF. As DNA, the CDR3 is TGTGCCAGCAGCCCCACAGGGAACACCGGGGAGCTGTTTTTT.

The rearrangement joins TRBV5-1 to TRBJ2-5; unclear D gene. Germline lookup yields CDR1 SGHRS and CDR2 YFSETQ. The CDR3 spans 12 residues. Trimming removed 0 bases at V and 5 bases at J, with 5 bases between. As DNA, the CDR3 is TGCGCCAGCAGCTTGGAGTGGGAGACCCAGTACTTC. It is translated as CASSLEWETQYF.

The chain uses TRBV6-5 and TRBJ2-1, with TRBD1 matching over 8 bases. CDR3 length: 16 residues. The V and J ends lost 4 bases and 2 bases, in that order; junction bases with no gene match: 7. The germline gives CDR1 MNHEY, CDR2 SVGAGI. The DNA for the CDR3 is TGTGCCAGCAGTTCTCCAGGGGGCATCGCCTACAATGAGCAGTTCTTC. Encoded protein: CASSSPGGIAYNEQFF.

Details on this clone: Other DNA sequences in this specimen translate into the identical CDR3. The CDR3 bases are TGCAGCGTTGTCGGTGGGGCCAACGTCCTGACTTTC. Residues: CSVVGGANVLTF. The genes are TRBV29-1 and TRBJ2-6; D is ambiguous. The V end was cut by 4 bases, the J end by 3 bases, with 4 bases between. Germline V lookup: CDR1 SQVTM, CDR2 ANQGSEA. The CDR3 has 12 amino acids.

The chain combines TRBV21-1 with TRBJ1-5. TRBV21-1 is a documented pseudogene. CDR3 size: 12 residues. The CDR3 loop reads CASGAGNQPQHF. The CDR3 DNA is TGTGCCAGTGGGGCGGGAAATCAGCCCCAGCATTTT.

V gene TRBV2 combines with J gene TRBJ1-4, with a possible D match to TRBD1 (5 bases). The CDR3 loop spans 14 amino acids. The germline V gene encodes CDR1 SNHLY and CDR2 FYNNEI. Deletions cut 7 bases from V and 5 bases from J, with 14 bases between. The CDR3 loop reads CASKSGTENEKLFF. The CDR3 nucleotides are TGTGCCAGCAAGTCCGGGACGGAGAATGAAAAACTGTTTTTT.

V and J are TRBV5-4 and TRBJ2-1, with 7 positions matching TRBD1. The CDR3 has 16 residues. Germline V gene sequence: CDR1 SGHNT, CDR2 YYREEE (reference sequence). Losses at the gene ends were 3 bases for V and 1 base for J; bases not matched to a gene: 7. The CDR3 spells CASSSYRGNSYNEQFF. CDR3 nucleotides: TGTGCCAGCAGCTCGTACAGGGGTAATTCCTACAATGAGCAGTTCTTC.

The CDR3 here is CASSWGTDTYEQYF. As DNA, the CDR3 is TGTGCCAGCAGTTGGGGGACGGATACCTACGAGCAGTACTTC. The chain employs TRBV6-5 and TRBJ2-7; D may correspond to TRBD1 or TRBD2 (5 bases each). Germline CDR1 and CDR2: MNHEY and SVGAGI. V lost 4 bases, J lost 2 bases, and 12 bases lay in between. This CDR3 is 14 amino acids long.

As regards this clone: Other nucleotide sequences from this sample produce the same CDR3. CDR3 sequence reads: CAISDSYEQYF. CDR3 bases: TGTGCCATCAGTGACAGCTACGAGCAGTACTTC. The V gene is TRBV10-3, the J gene TRBJ2-7, with D uncertain. Germline assignment: CDR1 ENHRY and CDR2 SYGVKD. This CDR3 spans 11 amino acids. Trimming stripped 3 bases from V and 3 bases from J, with 3 bases between.

This clone was recorded once. The J gene is TRBJ2-2, the V gene TRBV30, with D unresolved. V gave up 4 bases and J gave up 3 bases, with 6 bases separating them. The CDR3 contains 12 residues. CDR1 is GTSNPN and CDR2 is SVGIG in the germline V gene (reference sequence). The CDR3 bases are TGTGCCTGGAACCGGGACACCGGGGAGCTGTTTTTT. This sequence encodes CAWNRDTGELFF. Full variable domain (missing parts from reference TRBV30 and TRBJ2-2): SQTIHQWPATLVQPVGSPLSLECTVEGTSNPNLYWYRQAAGRGLQLLFYSVGIGQISSEVPQNLSASRPQDRQFILSSKKLLLSDSGFYLCAWNRDTGELFFGEGSRLTVL.

The V and J genes are TRBV29-1 and TRBJ2-5, with TRBD1 matching over 7 bases. The CDR3 length is 12 residues. CDR1 is SQVTM, CDR2 ANQGSEA, per germline. V dropped 7 bases and J dropped 5; count of bases not matched to a gene: 7. The CDR3 DNA follows: TGCAGCGCTCTCAGGGGGTTGGAGACCCAGTACTTC. This gives the protein CSALRGLETQYF.

V usage is TRBV18 and J usage is TRBJ2-7; D is possibly TRBD1 or TRBD2 (5 bases each). From germline, CDR1 is KGHSH and CDR2 LQKENI. The CDR3 length is 15 residues. V was clipped by 3 bases and J by 3 bases, with 15 bases between them. In DNA form, the CDR3 reads TGTGCCAGCTCACCGACCGGGACCGAGTACTACGAGCAGTACTTC. This translates into CASSPTGTEYYEQYF.

The V gene is TRBV11-2, the J gene TRBJ2-5; 9 nucleotides match TRBD1. The germline CDR1 and CDR2 sequences are SGHAT and FQNNGV. Losses at the gene ends were 5 bases for V and 4 bases for J; bases not matched to a gene: 5. CDR3 length: 14 residues. The CDR3: CASSPGQGRETQYF. The CDR3 coding sequence is TGTGCCAGCAGCCCTGGACAGGGGAGAGAGACCCAGTACTTC.

This clone appeared once. The genes are TRBV4-3 and TRBJ1-6; the match to TRBD1 covers 8 bases. V lost 3 bases to trimming and J lost 10 bases; unmatched junction nucleotides: 14. CDR1 and CDR2 (germline): LGHNA, YSLEER. CDR3 length equals 17 residues. The CDR3 DNA sequence: TGCGCCAGCAGCCAGACCGCCGGGAGGACAGGGCGGTCACCCCTCCACTTT. It specifies CASSQTAGRTGRSPLHF.

The CDR3 bases are TGCAGCGTTACAGCGTTCTACGAGCAGTACTTC. Protein: CSVTAFYEQYF. The chain uses TRBV29-1 and TRBJ2-7; the D is unclear. Trimming took 5 bases from V and 3 from J, leaving 8 bases between them. CDR1 is SQVTM, CDR2 ANQGSEA, per germline. The CDR3 is 11 amino acids.

V gene TRBV29-1 combines with J gene TRBJ1-4, with D possibly matching TRBD1 (5 bases). The V end lost 4 bases, the J end lost 8 bases, and 14 bases lay between the germline ends. The CDR3 is 13 amino acids. Germline CDR1 and CDR2: SQVTM and ANQGSEA. DNA for the CDR3: TGCAGCGTTGCGGGGGGAGTGAGAGAAAAACTGTTTTTT. It encodes CSVAGGVREKLFF. Drawing the rest from reference TRBV29-1 and TRBJ1-4, the complete variable domain is SAVISQKPSRDICQRGTSLTIQCQVDSQVTMMFWYRQQPGQSLTLIATANQGSEATYESGFVIDKFPISRPNLTFSTLTVSNMSPEDSSIYLCSVAGGVREKLFFGSGTQLSVL.

The chain is built from TRBV14 and TRBJ2-6; D unclear. The germline V gene encodes CDR1 SGHDN and CDR2 FVKESK. The CDR3 is 17 amino acids. The V end was cut by 0 bases, the J end by 2 bases, with 11 bases between. In nucleotides, the CDR3 is TGTGCCAGCAGCCAAGATATCGGATGGGCTGGGGCCAACGTCCTGACTTTC. Residues: CASSQDIGWAGANVLTF.

This chain connects TRBV5-6 to TRBJ2-3, with TRBD2 matching 12 bases. The V gene's germline CDR1 is SGHDT and CDR2 YYEEEE. The CDR3 is made up of 17 amino acids. Losses at the gene ends were 4 bases for V and 3 bases for J; bases not matched to a gene: 9. The CDR3 spells CASSTPSGGAFTDTQYF. The CDR3 DNA follows: TGTGCCAGCAGCACACCTAGCGGGGGGGCATTTACAGATACGCAGTATTTT.

J is TRBJ2-5 and V is TRBV7-2, with D perhaps being TRBD1 or TRBD2 (5 bases each). This CDR3 comprises 15 residues. Germline CDR1 SGHTA, CDR2 FQGNSA. The ends were cut back, 5 bases at V and 7 bases at J, with 20 bases in the middle. This CDR3 is CASSTSTSSGGTQYF. CDR3 DNA sequence: TGTGCCAGCAGCACCTCGACGAGCTCTGGGGGGACCCAGTACTTC.

V usage is TRBV11-1 and J usage is TRBJ2-3, with D possibly TRBD2 on 5 matching bases. This CDR3 is built from 16 residues. V was pared by 1 base and J by 2 bases, with 13 bases between. The germline gives CDR1 SGHAT, CDR2 FQDESV (reference sequence). DNA of the CDR3: TGTGCCAGCAGCTTAGACCAGCGGAGCTACACAGATACGCAGTATTTT. This encodes CASSLDQRSYTDTQYF.

This clone appeared a single time. The chain carries TRBV6-6 and TRBJ2-7; 9 positions match TRBD1. This CDR3 is 14 amino acids long. Trimming cost V 6 bases and J 5 bases; bases outside gene matches: 8. CDR1 is MNHNY and CDR2 is SVGAGI in the germline V gene (reference sequence). The CDR3 DNA follows: TGTGCCAGCAGCTATACGGACAGGGGCCACGAGCAGTACTTC. As protein: CASSYTDRGHEQYF.

The chain joins TRBV29-1 to TRBJ2-3; 11 bases align to TRBD2. Germline CDR1 SQVTM, CDR2 ANQGSEA. The V gene end was trimmed by 1 base and the J gene end by 4 bases; junction bases not matched to a gene: 7. The CDR3 is 16 residues long. CDR3 sequence reads: CSVEALAGVGADTQYF. The DNA of the CDR3 is TGCAGCGTTGAAGCACTAGCGGGGGTTGGGGCAGATACGCAGTATTTT.

This sequence joins TRBV7-8 and TRBJ2-1, with unresolved D. CDR1 SGHVS and CDR2 FQNEAQ come from the germline V gene. The V gene lost 0 bases and the J gene lost 2 bases, with 8 bases spanning the gap. The CDR3 contains 15 residues. This chain's CDR3 is CASSLAGATYNEQFF. CDR3 bases: TGTGCCAGCAGCTTAGCGGGCGCAACCTACAATGAGCAGTTCTTC.

The chain has TRBV7-2 and TRBJ1-5; D not certain. V lost 8 bases, J lost 1 base, and 12 bases lay in between. Germline CDR1 reads SGHTA; CDR2 reads FQGNSA. The CDR3 loop spans 14 amino acids. In DNA, the CDR3 is TGTGCCAGCTCCTTAATGGGGAGCAATCAGCCCCAGCATTTT. Translating gives CASSLMGSNQPQHF.

The V call is TRBV5-4, the J call TRBJ1-1; tentatively, D is TRBD1 (5 bases). V was clipped by 6 bases and J by 10 bases, with 19 bases between them. This CDR3 spans 13 amino acids. Germline V gives CDR1 SGHNT, CDR2 YYREEE (reference sequence). CDR3 DNA sequence: TGTGCCAGCACTCCTCCCTCAGGGCGCAGAGCTTTCTTT. This codes for CASTPPSGRRAFF.

This chain uses TRBV6-6 with TRBJ2-1, with TRBD1 as a possible D gene (6 bases). V lost 6 bases and J lost 4, with 10 bases in between. The CDR3 is made up of 13 amino acids. The germline CDR1 and CDR2 sequences are MNHNY and SVGAGI (reference sequence). The CDR3 DNA follows: TGTGCCAGCAGCTACGGACAGTACAATGAGCAGTTCTTC. This gives the protein CASSYGQYNEQFF.

This clone came up a few times. The rearrangement joins TRBV30 to TRBJ2-7; 7 bases are shared with TRBD1. Germline-derived CDR1 and CDR2 are GTSNPN and SVGIG (reference sequence). This CDR3 contains 15 residues. The trim removed 3 bases at V and 0 bases at J, leaving 8 bases unmatched. The CDR3 nucleotides read TGTGCCTGGAGCGGGGACAGACTAAGCTCCTACGAGCAGTACTTC. The encoded protein is CAWSGDRLSSYEQYF.

The V gene is TRBV10-3, the J gene TRBJ1-1, with TRBD1 as a possible D gene (5 bases). Germline CDR1 is ENHRY and CDR2 is SYGVKD. The CDR3 is 14 amino acids. V was cut by 2 bases and J by 2 bases, with 9 bases left in between. The CDR3, as DNA: TGTGCCATCAGTGAGCGGGGGTCCAACACTGAAGCTTTCTTT. Its protein product is CAISERGSNTEAFF.